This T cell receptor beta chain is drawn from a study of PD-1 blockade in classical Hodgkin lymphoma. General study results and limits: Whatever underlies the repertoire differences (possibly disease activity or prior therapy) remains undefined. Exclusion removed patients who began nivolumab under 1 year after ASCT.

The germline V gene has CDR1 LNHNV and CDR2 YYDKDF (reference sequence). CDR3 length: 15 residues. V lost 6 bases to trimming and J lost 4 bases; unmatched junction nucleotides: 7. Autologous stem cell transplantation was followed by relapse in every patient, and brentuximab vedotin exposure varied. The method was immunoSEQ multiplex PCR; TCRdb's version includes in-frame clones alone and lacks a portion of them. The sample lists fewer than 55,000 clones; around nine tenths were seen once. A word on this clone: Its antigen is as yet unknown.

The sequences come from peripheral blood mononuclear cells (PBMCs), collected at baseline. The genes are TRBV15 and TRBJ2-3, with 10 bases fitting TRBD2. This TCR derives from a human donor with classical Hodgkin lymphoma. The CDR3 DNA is TGTGCCACCAGAGTACTAGCGGGACATTCAGATACGCAGTATTTT. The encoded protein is CATRVLAGHSDTQYF. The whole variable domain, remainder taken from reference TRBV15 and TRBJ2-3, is DAMVIQNPRYQVTQFGKPVTLSCSQTLNHNVMYWYQQKSSQAPKLLFHYYDKDFNNEADTPDNFQSRRPNTSFCFLDIRSPGLGDTAMYLCATRVLAGHSDTQYFGPGTRLTVL.